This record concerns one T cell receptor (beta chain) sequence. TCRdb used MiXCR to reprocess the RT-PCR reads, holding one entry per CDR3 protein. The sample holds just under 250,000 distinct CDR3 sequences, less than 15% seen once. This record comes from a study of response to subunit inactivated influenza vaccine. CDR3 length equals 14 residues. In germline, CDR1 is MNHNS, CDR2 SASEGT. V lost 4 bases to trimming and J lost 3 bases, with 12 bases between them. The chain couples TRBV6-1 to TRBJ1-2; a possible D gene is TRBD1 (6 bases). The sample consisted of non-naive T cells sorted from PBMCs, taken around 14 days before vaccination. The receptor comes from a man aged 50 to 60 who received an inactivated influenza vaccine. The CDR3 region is CASSGPGQDYGYTF. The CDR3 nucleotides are TGTGCCAGCAGTGGGCCGGGACAAGACTATGGCTACACCTTC.